This T cell receptor beta chain is from a study of blood T cell repertoires in COVID-19. On the study more broadly: Samples taken during acute and convalescent COVID-19 were collected in the United States, Italy and Spain.

Methods used by the authors: Reference gene primer amplification gave estimated nucleated cell counts. Clones were sequenced by immunoSEQ multiplex PCR, and TCRdb holds only the in-frame ones, with some missing. V, J and clone size are taken as reported in that table, and D and trimming were inferred from the DNA itself. The sample lists more than 150,000 clones; around four fifths were seen once. Participant age was about 18 to 89 years, and participants resided in 24 US areas. Researchers sorted participants into cohorts using their self-reported clinical history. This TCR derives from a woman aged 45-59 years who had recovered from COVID-19. Source material: PBMCs or T cells enriched from blood (not recorded which).

In DNA, the CDR3 is TGTGCCAGCAGTTTACAGACAGGAAGCTCCTACGAGCAGTACTTC. Translated: CASSLQTGSSYEQYF. The rearrangement links TRBV27 to TRBJ2-7, with a weak D call TRBD1 (6 bases). CDR1 MNHEY and CDR2 SMNVEV come from the germline V gene (reference sequence). V lost 2 bases and J 0 bases, leaving 11 bases between the germline ends. This CDR3 is built from 15 residues.